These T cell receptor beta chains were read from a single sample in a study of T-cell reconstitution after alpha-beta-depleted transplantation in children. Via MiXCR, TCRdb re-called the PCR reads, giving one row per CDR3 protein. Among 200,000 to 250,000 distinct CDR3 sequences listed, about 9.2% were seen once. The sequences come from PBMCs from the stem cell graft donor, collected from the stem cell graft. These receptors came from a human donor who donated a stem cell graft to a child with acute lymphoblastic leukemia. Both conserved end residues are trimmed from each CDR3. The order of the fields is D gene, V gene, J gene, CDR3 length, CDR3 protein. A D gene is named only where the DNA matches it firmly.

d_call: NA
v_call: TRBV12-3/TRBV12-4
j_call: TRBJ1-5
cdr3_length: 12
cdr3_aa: ASSLDRVGSPQH

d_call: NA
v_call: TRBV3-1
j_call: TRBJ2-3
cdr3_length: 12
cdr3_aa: ASSQDWSTDTQY

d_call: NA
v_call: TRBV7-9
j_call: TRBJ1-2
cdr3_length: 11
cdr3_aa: ASSLGRTYGYT

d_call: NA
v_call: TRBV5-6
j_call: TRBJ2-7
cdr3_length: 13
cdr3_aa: ASSLPTRRSYEQY

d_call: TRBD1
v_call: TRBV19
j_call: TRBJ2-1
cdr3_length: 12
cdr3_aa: ASNMGQGAGEQF

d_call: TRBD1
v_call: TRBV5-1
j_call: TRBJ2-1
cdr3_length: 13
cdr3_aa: ASSFPGTGGDEQF

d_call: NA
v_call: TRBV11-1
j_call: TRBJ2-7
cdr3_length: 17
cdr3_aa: ASSLVSEPGRLRAYEQY

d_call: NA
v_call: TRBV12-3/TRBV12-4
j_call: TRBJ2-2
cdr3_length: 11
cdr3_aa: ASRAAGVGELF

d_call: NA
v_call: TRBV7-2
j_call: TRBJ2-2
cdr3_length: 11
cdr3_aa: ASSLELGGELF

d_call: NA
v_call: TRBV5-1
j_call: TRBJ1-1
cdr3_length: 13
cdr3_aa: ASSLIAGSNTEAF

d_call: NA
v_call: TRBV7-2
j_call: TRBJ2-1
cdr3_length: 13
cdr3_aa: ASSPPGRGAWEQF

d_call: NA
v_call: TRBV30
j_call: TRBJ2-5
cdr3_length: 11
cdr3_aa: AWSSGFEETQY

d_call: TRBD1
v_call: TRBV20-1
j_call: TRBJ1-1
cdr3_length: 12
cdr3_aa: SARRQGIHTEAF

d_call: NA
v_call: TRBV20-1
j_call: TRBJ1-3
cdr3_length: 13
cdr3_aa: SARTPGQRMGTIY

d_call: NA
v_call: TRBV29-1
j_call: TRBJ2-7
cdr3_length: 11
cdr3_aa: SVGAGTDYEQY